These T cell receptor beta chains were read from a single sample in a study of neoadjuvant anti-PD-1 for oral cavity cancer. Libraries were prepared by immunoSEQ multiplex PCR; TCRdb keeps only in-frame clonotypes and omits some of them. Among tens of thousands of clones listed, around 84% were seen once. This specimen consisted of PBMCs, obtained after nivolumab (anti-PD-1) treatment. These receptor sequences come from a person between 35 and 79 years old with oral cavity squamous cell carcinoma. The CDR3 runs from the conserved cysteine through the conserved F or W. The D gene is left open where the match is weak. Where a row states a size, it is once, few, many or the class of an expanded clone; other rows omit it.

-	TRBV10-3	-	TRBJ2-1	TGTGCCATCAGCCCGGGGGCCTACAATGAGCAGTTCTTC	CAISPGAYNEQFF
-	TRBV19	-	TRBJ1-3	TGTGCCAGTACCTCAGAACGCGCCCGCTCTGGAAACACCATATATTTT	CASTSERARSGNTIYF
-	TRBV7-9	-	TRBJ2-5	TGTGCCAGCAGCCCCGGGACACTCCAAGAGACCCAGTACTTC	CASSPGTLQETQYF
-	TRBV6-1	-	TRBJ1-3	TGTGCCAGCAGTGAATTGGGACTCCGAAACACCATATATTTT	CASSELGLRNTIYF
-	TRBV27	-	TRBJ2-1	TGTGCCAGCAAATCCTTGGTCGGCAATGAGCAGTTCTTC	CASKSLVGNEQFF
-	TRBV25-1	-	TRBJ2-5	TGTGCCAGCAGTGATGCGCGGTACCAAGAGACCCAGTACTTC	CASSDARYQETQYF
TRBD1	TRBV19	-	TRBJ1-1	TGTGCCAGTCCCGGGACAGGGGGCTGGACTGAAGCTTTCTTT	CASPGTGGWTEAFF
-	TRBV18	-	TRBJ1-5	TGTGCCAGCTCACGCGGTGGGGATTCGCCCCAGCATTTT	CASSRGGDSPQHF
-	TRBV18	few	TRBJ1-2	TGTGCCAGCTCACCGCCCCCCGGGGGCTACACCTTC	CASSPPPGGYTF
-	TRBV30	once	TRBJ1-1	TGTGCCTGGAAGGGTTTCTTGAACACTGAAGCTTTCTTT	CAWKGFLNTEAFF
TRBD2	TRBV6-1	-	TRBJ2-1	TGTGCCAGCAGGCCAGCGGGAGTCAGCTACAATGAGCAGTTCTTC	CASRPAGVSYNEQFF
TRBD1	TRBV10-3	once	TRBJ2-7	TGTGCCACCACATCTTCAACAGGGGACGAGCAGTACTTC	CATTSSTGDEQYF
-	TRBV20-1	once	TRBJ1-2	TGCAGTGCTAGAGAAGGGGGTACAGACACCTTC	CSAREGGTDTF
TRBD1	TRBV7-6	-	TRBJ2-7	TGTGCCAGCAGCCCGCGGACAGGGGCCGGGGACGAGCAGTACTTC	CASSPRTGAGDEQYF
-	TRBV5-1	-	TRBJ1-3	TGCGCCAGCAGCTTGGCGGGGGGCGACGGAAACACCATATATTTT	CASSLAGGDGNTIYF
-	TRBV4-1	-	TRBJ1-5	TGCGCCAGCAGCCAAGTGGGGGGCATCCAGCCCCAGCATTTT	CASSQVGGIQPQHF
TRBD2	TRBV5-1	-	TRBJ2-1	TGCGCCAGCAGCTTGGGTAGTAGCGGGAGGGCCTCTTGGGCAAACAATGAGCAGTTCTTC	CASSLGSSGRASWANNEQFF
-	TRBV5-1	-	TRBJ2-1	TGCGCCAGCAGTTACAGTGACTCCTACAATGAGCAGTTCTTC	CASSYSDSYNEQFF
TRBD2	TRBV5-1	-	TRBJ2-3	TGCGCCAGCAGTGGCGGGAGTACCACAGATACGCAGTATTTT	CASSGGSTTDTQYF
-	TRBV5-8	-	TRBJ1-5	TGTGCCAGCAGCTTGGCCGGAGGGTTTCAGTCCGGCAATCAGCCCCAGCATTTT	CASSLAGGFQSGNQPQHF
-	TRBV6-5	-	TRBJ2-3	TGTGCCAGCAGTTCCGGAGGGGCGCAGTATTTT	CASSSGGAQYF
-	TRBV10-3	-	TRBJ1-5	TGTGCCATCAGTGCAGGGAATAGCAATCAGCCCCAGCATTTT	CAISAGNSNQPQHF
-	TRBV5-1	-	TRBJ2-5	TGCGCCAGCAGCTTGGAAGGGACGGGGAAAGAGACCCAGTACTTC	CASSLEGTGKETQYF
-	TRBV13	-	TRBJ2-7	TGTGCCAGCAGCCAACAGGGAATCTACGAGCAGTACTTC	CASSQQGIYEQYF
-	TRBV6-5	-	TRBJ1-1	TGTGCCAGCAGTTACGGGACACCGAACACTGAAGCTTTCTTT	CASSYGTPNTEAFF
-	TRBV5-1	once	TRBJ2-6	TGCGCCAGCAGCGATGGACAGCCGGTGTGGGCCAACGTCCTGACTTTC	CASSDGQPVWANVLTF
TRBD2	TRBV10-3	-	TRBJ2-2	TGTGCCATCAGTGAGTCCGGCGGGGGAAACACCGGGGAGCTGTTTTTT	CAISESGGGNTGELFF
-	TRBV29-1	once	TRBJ1-5	TGCAGCGTGGGCGGGGGCGGAGGTCAGCCCCAGCATTTT	CSVGGGGGQPQHF
-	TRBV13	-	TRBJ1-1	TGTGCCAGCAGCTTAGCTGGTAACACTGAAGCTTTCTTT	CASSLAGNTEAFF
-	TRBV5-1	-	TRBJ1-3	TGCGCCAGCAGCGCCCTGCAGGAATCTGGAAACACCATATATTTT	CASSALQESGNTIYF
-	TRBV10-3	-	TRBJ1-1	TGTGCCATCAAGGAGGGGGGAAACGCTGAAGCTTTCTTT	CAIKEGGNAEAFF
-	TRBV9	-	TRBJ2-1	TGTGCCAGCAGCGCGGGACGGGGCTCCTACAATGAGCAGTTCTTC	CASSAGRGSYNEQFF
TRBD1	TRBV7-4	-	TRBJ1-5	TGTGCCAGCAGCCTCCCCGCAATACGACAGGGGAGGGACCATAGCAATCAGCCCCAGCATTTT	CASSLPAIRQGRDHSNQPQHF
-	TRBV10-3	once	TRBJ2-7	TGTGCCATCAGTGAGTCGGCAGACTACGAGCAGTACTTC	CAISESADYEQYF
-	TRBV6-5	-	TRBJ1-1	TGTGCCAGCAGTACCGGCAGTTTGAACACTGAAGCTTTCTTT	CASSTGSLNTEAFF
-	TRBV30	-	TRBJ2-1	TGTGCCTGGAGAGGAGCGATAGGGTCCTACAATGAGCAGTTCTTC	CAWRGAIGSYNEQFF
-	TRBV10-2	-	TRBJ2-7	TGCGCCAGCAGTGTGTCGGGGGCCTCCTACGAGCAGTACTTC	CASSVSGASYEQYF
TRBD2	TRBV19	-	TRBJ2-1	TGTGCCAGTAGTGGTAGCGGGAGGGCCCCCTACAATGAGCAGTTCTTC	CASSGSGRAPYNEQFF
TRBD2	TRBV5-1	-	TRBJ2-5	TGCGCCAGCAGCCTGGCGGGGGGTGCTCAAGAGACCCAGTACTTC	CASSLAGGAQETQYF
TRBD1	TRBV5-1	few	TRBJ2-2	TGCGCCAGCAGCTTGGTACAGGGGATAACCGGGGAGCTGTTTTTT	CASSLVQGITGELFF
-	TRBV25-1	-	TRBJ2-5	TGTGCCAGCAGCCCCCGATACCAAGAGGGTCAGGGGTACTTC	CASSPRYQEGQGYF
-	TRBV2	-	TRBJ1-2	TGTGCCAGCAGTGATGGATTCGGCGGCTATGGCTACACCTTC	CASSDGFGGYGYTF
-	TRBV28	-	TRBJ2-5	TGTGCCAGCAGTGCTCTGGGGGGCCGCTCAGTCGGGGAGACCCAGTACTTC	CASSALGGRSVGETQYF
TRBD2	TRBV5-1	-	TRBJ2-7	TGCGCCAGCAGCCCCGGACTAGCGGGAGTTAGAAGCCCCTACGAGCAGTACTTC	CASSPGLAGVRSPYEQYF
-	TRBV11-3	-	TRBJ2-6	TGTGCCAGCAGCTTAGACGGAAACTCTGGGGCCAACGTCCTGACTTTC	CASSLDGNSGANVLTF
-	TRBV5-5	-	TRBJ2-2	TGTGCCAGCAGCTGGACCCATTTAAACACCGGGGAGCTGTTTTTT	CASSWTHLNTGELFF
-	TRBV29-1	-	TRBJ1-1	TGCAGCGTTGGGGAGGGATTTACGACTGAAGCTTTCTTT	CSVGEGFTTEAFF
TRBD2	TRBV2	-	TRBJ2-1	TGTGCCAGCGTGGATCTAGCGGGAGGGGTATATGAGCAGTTCTTC	CASVDLAGGVYEQFF
TRBD2	TRBV6-6	-	TRBJ2-7	TGTGCCAGCACCTCGGCGGGACTAGGACGCGAGCAGTACTTC	CASTSAGLGREQYF